Listed below are T cell receptor beta chains from one sample, sequenced in a study of TIL therapy for anti-PD-1-resistant metastatic lung cancer. Profiling relied on immunoSEQ multiplex PCR, and the TCRdb table lists in-frame clones only, not all of them. The table lists approximately 2,100 clones, roughly 80% of them singletons, with 7.8% in the top ten. The sequencing here drew on tumor tissue, taken at baseline. The receptor set was obtained from a person aged 30 to 80 with non-small cell lung cancer. Both conserved end residues are trimmed from each CDR3. Some rows mark clone size as missing; the rest say once, few, many or name a class of expanded clone.

NA,TRBV6-1,TRBJ1-5,ASANHLNQPQH
few,TRBV6-6,TRBJ1-1,ASTGTGTEAF
NA,TRBV5-6,TRBJ2-1,ASSLDAIYYNEQF
NA,TRBV7-9,TRBJ2-7,ASSFGHSGNSYEQY
NA,TRBV14,TRBJ1-4,ASSQAGQGISEKLF
NA,TRBV5-5,NA,ASSLEWGTYEQY
NA,TRBV5-6,TRBJ1-3,ASSLGNRALGNTIY
once,TRBV9,TRBJ2-1,ASSVGNSGIPTMKQF
NA,TRBV21-1,TRBJ1-5,ASSKAGGVGDQPQH
NA,TRBV29-1,TRBJ2-7,SVQQGYEQY
once,TRBV6-1,TRBJ1-3,ASSDQGKGNTIY
NA,TRBV2,TRBJ2-5,ASGETQY
NA,TRBV7-2,TRBJ2-7,ASSLLVSGNEQY
NA,TRBV11-2,TRBJ2-1,ASSLPGGTGQF
NA,TRBV7-9,TRBJ2-5,ATAVTGKETQY
NA,TRBV5-1,TRBJ2-2,ASSLGTSRRGELF
NA,TRBV4-2,TRBJ1-4,ASSHSGEVEKLF
NA,TRBV7-9,TRBJ2-4,ASSVGDRGSKNIQY
NA,TRBV11-2,TRBJ1-5,ASSPTPGEDQPQH
NA,TRBV19,TRBJ1-2,ASSPTENYGYT